The 25 T cell receptor beta chains in this list originate from one sample, sequenced in a study of CD8+ T cells in alopecia areata. The treatment denotes: oral pan-JAK inhibitor, 5-10 mg twice daily. cDNA serving as the sequencing template came from extracted, reverse transcribed RNA. Only in-frame clones appear in the TCRdb table, and some are missing; sequencing was by immunoSEQ multiplex PCR. The sample carries 150,000 to 200,000 clones, less than 70% recorded once. The source material was CD4+ T cells sorted from blood, sampled at approximately week 50, from a patient treated with tofacitinib. These receptors were collected from a human donor with alopecia areata.

This clone is a singleton in its sample. The chain has TRBV7-7 and TRBJ2-6; D gene unclear. CDR1 and CDR2 from the germline V gene are SSHAT and FNYEAQ (reference sequence). This CDR3 contains 15 residues. V dropped 4 bases and J dropped 0 bases, with 7 bases sitting between them. The CDR3 region has the DNA TGTGCCAGCAGCTCACTAAACTCTGGGGCCAACGTCCTGACTTTC. This translates into CASSSLNSGANVLTF.

This clone was counted a few times. This rearrangement joins TRBV11-2 to TRBJ2-1; no firm D call. Between the trimmed V and J ends, which lost 3 bases and 13 bases, there was a span of 10 bases. Germline V lookup: CDR1 SGHAT, CDR2 FQNNGV. The CDR3 spans 11 residues. The CDR3 nucleotides read TGTGCCAGCAGCTTGTCCAATCGACAGTTCTTC. Protein: CASSLSNRQFF.

The CDR3 region has the DNA TGTGCCAGCAGCCGACAGGGGCGAAACGATGGCTACACCTTC. Its protein is CASSRQGRNDGYTF. The genes are TRBV7-7 and TRBJ1-2; 8 bases are shared with TRBD1. CDR3 size: 14 residues. Germline assignment: CDR1 SSHAT and CDR2 FNYEAQ (reference sequence). Trimming at V came to 5 bases and at J to 6 bases, leaving 8 bases not matched to a gene.

This clone was detected only once. V is TRBV5-6 and J is TRBJ2-7, with 8 bases lining up with TRBD1. The CDR3 loop spans 13 amino acids. V shed 3 bases and J 4 bases; nucleotides not matched to a gene: 3. Germline loops: CDR1 SGHDT, CDR2 YYEEEE. The CDR3, as DNA: TGTGCCAGCAGCTACGACAGGGGATACGAGCAGTACTTC. This translates into CASSYDRGYEQYF.

CDR3 nucleotide sequence: TGTGCCAGCAGCCTCGGCGGGGCGGGAACCGGGGAGCTGTTTTTT. Translating it yields CASSLGGAGTGELFF. The rearrangement uses TRBV11-1 and TRBJ2-2; TRBD2 might be the D (6 bases). V lost 5 bases and J 5 bases, leaving 15 bases between the germline ends. The CDR3 sequence is 15 residues long. Germline V gene sequence: CDR1 SGHAT, CDR2 FQDESV (reference sequence). Full variable domain (remainder filled in from reference TRBV11-1 and TRBJ2-2): EAEVAQSPRYKITEKSQAVAFWCDPISGHATLYWYRQILGQGPELLVQFQDESVVDDSQLPKDRFSAERLKGVDSTLKIQPAELGDSAMYLCASSLGGAGTGELFFGEGSRLTVL.

This clone was observed once. This rearrangement joins TRBV7-9 to TRBJ2-3; D gene uncertain. The V end lost 5 bases, the J end lost 6 bases, and 9 bases lay between the germline ends. CDR3 length equals 12 residues. Germline CDR1 SEHNR, CDR2 FQNEAQ (reference sequence). The CDR3 reads CASSARRDTQYF. In DNA, the CDR3 is TGTGCCAGCAGCGCCCGTCGGGATACGCAGTATTTT.

V and J are TRBV11-2 and TRBJ1-2; tentative D call: TRBD1 (5 bases). V lost 2 bases, J lost 4 bases, and 14 bases lay in between. CDR1 is SGHAT, CDR2 FQNNGV, per germline. The CDR3 length is 15 residues. The DNA of the CDR3 is TGTGCCAGCAGCTTACATCCAGGGTCCCCCTATGGCTACACCTTC. This encodes CASSLHPGSPYGYTF.

The chain is built from TRBV15 and TRBJ1-6; a weak D match, TRBD1 (6 bases). Germline V gene sequence: CDR1 LNHNV, CDR2 YYDKDF (reference sequence). This CDR3 is 14 amino acids long. The V gene lost 6 bases and the J gene lost 10 bases, with 16 bases spanning the gap. CDR3 nucleotides: TGTGCCACCAGAGAGGGGAGGGGGAGCTCACCCCTCCACTTT. Translation: CATREGRGSSPLHF.

This clone was seen a few times. The chain is built from TRBV14 and TRBJ1-6; D gene ambiguous. V lost 5 bases to trimming and J lost 7 bases, with 24 bases between them. Germline V gene data show CDR1 as SGHDN and CDR2 as FVKESK. This CDR3 spans 18 amino acids. CDR3 sequence: CASSAIPFSGLGNSPLHF. CDR3 coding DNA: TGTGCCAGCAGCGCGATCCCGTTCAGTGGTTTAGGAAATTCACCCCTCCACTTT.

This chain connects TRBV6-5 to TRBJ2-1; D perhaps matches TRBD1 (6 bases). Trimming pared 2 bases from V and 5 bases from J, leaving 13 bases between. CDR1 and CDR2 from the germline V gene are MNHEY and SVGAGI. CDR3 size: 15 residues. The CDR3 is CASSYGGRGNNEQFF. For the CDR3, the DNA is TGTGCCAGCAGTTACGGGGGAAGGGGGAACAATGAGCAGTTCTTC.

The rearrangement uses TRBV5-1 and TRBJ2-6; D remains unclear. Germline V gives CDR1 SGHRS, CDR2 YFSETQ. The CDR3 has 18 amino acids. Trimming removed 2 bases from V and 0 bases from J, with 15 bases in between. The CDR3 DNA follows: TGCGCCAGCAGCTTAGTACAAGCGCCAAGCTCTGGGGCCAACGTCCTGACTTTC. It yields the protein CASSLVQAPSSGANVLTF.

This clone turned up a few times. The CDR3 is CSVDDIRNNEQFF. CDR3 in DNA: TGCAGCGTTGATGATATTAGAAACAATGAGCAGTTCTTC. The V call is TRBV29-1, the J call TRBJ2-1, with unresolved D. Germline values: CDR1 SQVTM, CDR2 ANQGSEA. With 3 bases removed from V and 5 bases from J, the gap between germline ends came to 11 bases. The CDR3 runs to 13 residues.

The chain joins TRBV14 to TRBJ2-1; D not certain. From germline, CDR1 is SGHDN and CDR2 FVKESK. The CDR3 is 14 amino acids. V was trimmed by 6 bases and J by 0 bases, leaving 9 bases between them. The CDR3 spells CASRKTGSYNEQFF. For the CDR3, the DNA is TGTGCCAGCAGAAAGACGGGCTCCTACAATGAGCAGTTCTTC.

This clone was counted ten times or more. V and J are TRBV4-2 and TRBJ2-2; 15 bases are a match to TRBD2. The V gene end was trimmed by 2 bases and the J gene end by 5 bases; junction bases not matched to a gene: 9. CDR1 LGHNA and CDR2 YNFKEQ come from the germline V gene. The CDR3 is 19 amino acids. The CDR3 nucleotides are TGTGCCAGCAGCCAATCCCGGACTAGCGGGGGGGCAGAAACCGGGGAGCTGTTTTTT. Translated, it gives CASSQSRTSGGAETGELFF.

This clone was detected a few times. This rearrangement joins TRBV5-1 to TRBJ2-5, with no clear D. V shed 3 bases and J shed 3 bases, with 18 bases lying between them. The V gene's germline CDR1 is SGHRS and CDR2 YFSETQ. CDR3 length equals 16 residues. The CDR3 DNA reads as TGCGCCAGCAGCTACTACTCCTCGACACCGAAAGAGACCCAGTACTTC. Translating it yields CASSYYSSTPKETQYF.

The rearrangement joins TRBV4-3 to TRBJ2-5; no clear D gene. Deletions cut 0 bases from V and 1 base from J, with 9 bases between. The germline V gene has CDR1 LGHNA and CDR2 YSLEER. The CDR3 covers 15 residues. CDR3 amino acids: CASSQDPVTQETQYF. The CDR3 nucleotides are TGCGCCAGCAGCCAAGATCCAGTCACCCAAGAGACCCAGTACTTC.

This clone was detected only once. CDR3 sequence reads: CASRDPTNEKLFF. CDR3 DNA sequence: TGCGCCAGCAGAGACCCTACTAATGAAAAACTGTTTTTT. The rearrangement joins TRBV5-1 to TRBJ1-4; no clear D. The V and J ends lost 5 bases and 2 bases respectively, with 7 bases between them. Germline loops: CDR1 SGHRS, CDR2 YFSETQ. The CDR3 has 13 amino acids.

This clone is a singleton in its sample. This chain connects TRBV28 to TRBJ1-1; D remains unclear. The CDR3 runs 13 residues. The V gene's germline CDR1 is MDHEN and CDR2 SYDVKM. V lost 7 bases and J lost 5, with 14 bases in between. CDR3 bases: TGTGCCAGCACCCTCCAGCTGGGGACTGAAGCTTTCTTT. It translates to CASTLQLGTEAFF.

V gene TRBV7-2 combines with J gene TRBJ2-5; 8 nucleotides agree with TRBD2. The CDR3 is 14 residues long. V dropped 11 bases and J dropped 1; count of bases not matched to a gene: 9. Germline V gene data show CDR1 as SGHTA and CDR2 as FQGNSA. The CDR3 spells CASSRGGFQETQYF. DNA of the CDR3: TGTGCCTCGTCCCGGGGGGGGTTCCAAGAGACCCAGTACTTC. The full variable domain, in which reference TRBV7-2 and TRBJ2-5 provide the parts outside the CDR3, is GAGVSQSPSNKVTEKGKDVELRCDPISGHTALYWYRQSLGQGLEFLIYFQGNSAPDKSGLPSDRFSAERTGGSVSTLTIQRTQQEDSAVYLCASSRGGFQETQYFGPGTRLLVL.

This clone was recorded a few times. This rearrangement joins TRBV29-1 to TRBJ1-1; D call uncertain. The V end was cut by 2 bases, the J end by 0 bases, with 10 bases between. The CDR3 runs to 14 residues. Looked up from germline, CDR1 is SQVTM and CDR2 is ANQGSEA. DNA for the CDR3: TGCAGCGTTGAAAAGGGCAGGATGAACACTGAAGCTTTCTTT. It specifies CSVEKGRMNTEAFF.

This clone was seen only a few times. The chain is built from TRBV4-3 and TRBJ2-1, with 8 bases fitting TRBD2. The length of the CDR3 is 14 residues. With 0 bases clipped from V and 12 bases from J, the junction kept 7 bases outside the gene matches. CDR1 LGHNA and CDR2 YSLEER come from the germline V gene. The CDR3 bases are TGCGCCAGCAGCCAAGATAAGACGAGCGGGGGGCAGTTCTTC. Translation: CASSQDKTSGGQFF.

The V gene is TRBV15, the J gene TRBJ1-2; tentative D call: TRBD1 (6 bases). Trimming stripped 1 base from V and 4 bases from J, with 16 bases between. This CDR3 spans 16 amino acids. The germline V gene has CDR1 LNHNV and CDR2 YYDKDF (reference sequence). CDR3 nucleotide sequence: TGTGCCACCAGCAGAGGGCCGGGGGGCTGGAGCTATGGCTACACCTTC. This translates into CATSRGPGGWSYGYTF.

The chain combines TRBV7-2 with TRBJ1-2; possibly TRBD1 for D (5 bases). This CDR3 comprises 15 residues. V was clipped by 2 bases and J by 2 bases, with 12 bases between them. Germline V lookup: CDR1 SGHTA, CDR2 FQGNSA. The CDR3 spells CASSLSGARNYGYTF. The DNA of the CDR3 is TGTGCCAGCAGCTTATCCGGGGCGAGAAACTATGGCTACACCTTC.

CDR3 residues: CAISVTGSIADTQYF. In DNA, the CDR3 is TGTGCCATCAGCGTGACAGGGAGTATCGCAGATACGCAGTATTTT. This chain connects TRBV10-3 to TRBJ2-3, with 7 positions matching TRBD1. This CDR3 is 15 amino acids long. Germline loops: CDR1 ENHRY, CDR2 SYGVKD. V lost 6 bases, J lost 4 bases, and 10 bases stayed unmatched.

This clone was detected only once. The chain is built from TRBV5-1 and TRBJ2-1, with 8 bases aligning to TRBD1. J gave up 7 bases and V 2 bases, and 5 bases lay outside the gene matches. Germline CDR1 and CDR2: SGHRS and YFSETQ. The CDR3 extends over 14 amino acids. CDR3 amino acids: CASSLQNRGNEQFF. The CDR3, as DNA: TGCGCCAGCAGCTTACAGAACAGGGGGAATGAGCAGTTCTTC.